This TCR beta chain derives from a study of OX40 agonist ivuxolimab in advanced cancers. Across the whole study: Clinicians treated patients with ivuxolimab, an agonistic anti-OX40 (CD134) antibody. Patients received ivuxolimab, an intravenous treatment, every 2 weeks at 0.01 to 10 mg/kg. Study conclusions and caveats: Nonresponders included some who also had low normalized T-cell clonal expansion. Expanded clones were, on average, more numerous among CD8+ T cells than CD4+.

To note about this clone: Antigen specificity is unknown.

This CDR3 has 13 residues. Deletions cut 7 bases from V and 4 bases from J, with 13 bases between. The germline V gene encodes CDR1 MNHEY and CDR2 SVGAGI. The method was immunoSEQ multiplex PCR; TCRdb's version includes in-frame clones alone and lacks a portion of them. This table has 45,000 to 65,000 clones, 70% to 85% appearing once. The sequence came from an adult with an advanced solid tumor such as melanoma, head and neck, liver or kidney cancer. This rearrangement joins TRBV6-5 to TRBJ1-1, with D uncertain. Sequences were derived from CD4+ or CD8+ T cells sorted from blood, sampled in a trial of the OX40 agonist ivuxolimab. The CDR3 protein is CASTRGAATEAFF. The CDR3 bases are TGTGCCAGCACCCGCGGAGCAGCCACTGAAGCTTTCTTT.